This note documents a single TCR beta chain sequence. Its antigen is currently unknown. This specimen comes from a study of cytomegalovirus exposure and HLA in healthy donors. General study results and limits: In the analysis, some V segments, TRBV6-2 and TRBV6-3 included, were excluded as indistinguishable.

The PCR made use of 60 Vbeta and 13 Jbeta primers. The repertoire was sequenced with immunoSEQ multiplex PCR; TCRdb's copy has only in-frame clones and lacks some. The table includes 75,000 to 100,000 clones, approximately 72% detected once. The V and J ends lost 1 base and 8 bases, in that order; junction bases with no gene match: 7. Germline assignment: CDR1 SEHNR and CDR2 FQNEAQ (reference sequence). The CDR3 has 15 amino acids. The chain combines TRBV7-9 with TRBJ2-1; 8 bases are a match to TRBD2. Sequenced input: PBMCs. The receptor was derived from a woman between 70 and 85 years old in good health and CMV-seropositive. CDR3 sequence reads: CASSLVRGGWDEQFF. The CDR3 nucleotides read TGTGCCAGCAGCTTAGTTCGGGGGGGGTGGGATGAGCAGTTCTTC. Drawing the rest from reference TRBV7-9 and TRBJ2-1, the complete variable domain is DTGVSQNPRHKITKRGQNVTFRCDPISEHNRLYWYRQTLGQGPEFLTYFQNEAQLEKSRLLSDRFSAERPKGSFSTLEIQRTEQGDSAMYLCASSLVRGGWDEQFFGPGTRLTVL.